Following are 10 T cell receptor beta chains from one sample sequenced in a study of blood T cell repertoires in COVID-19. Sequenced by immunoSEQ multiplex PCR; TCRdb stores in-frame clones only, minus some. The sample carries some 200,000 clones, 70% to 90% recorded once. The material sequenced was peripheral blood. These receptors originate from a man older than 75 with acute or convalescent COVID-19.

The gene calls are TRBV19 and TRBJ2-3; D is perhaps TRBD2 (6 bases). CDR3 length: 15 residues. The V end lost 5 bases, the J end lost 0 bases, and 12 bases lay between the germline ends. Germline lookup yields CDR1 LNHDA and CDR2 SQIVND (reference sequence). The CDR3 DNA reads TGTGCCAGTAGTCCCCTAGCGCCTAGCACAGATACGCAGTATTTT. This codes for CASSPLAPSTDTQYF. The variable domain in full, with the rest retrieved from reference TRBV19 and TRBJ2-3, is DGGITQSPKYLFRKEGQNVTLSCEQNLNHDAMYWYRQDPGQGLRLIYYSQIVNDFQKGDIAEGYSVSREKKESFPLTVTSAQKNPTAFYLCASSPLAPSTDTQYFGPGTRLTVL.

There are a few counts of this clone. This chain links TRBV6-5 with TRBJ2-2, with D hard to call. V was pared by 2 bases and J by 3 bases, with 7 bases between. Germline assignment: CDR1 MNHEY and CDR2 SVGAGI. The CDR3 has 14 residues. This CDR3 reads CASSYREYTGELFF. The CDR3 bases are TGTGCCAGCAGTTACAGAGAATACACCGGGGAGCTGTTTTTT.

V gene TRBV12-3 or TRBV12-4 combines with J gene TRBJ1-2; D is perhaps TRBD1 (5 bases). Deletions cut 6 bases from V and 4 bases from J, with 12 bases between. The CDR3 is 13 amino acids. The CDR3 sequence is CASRGLGTYGYTF. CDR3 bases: TGTGCCAGCAGGGGACTAGGGACCTATGGCTACACCTTC.

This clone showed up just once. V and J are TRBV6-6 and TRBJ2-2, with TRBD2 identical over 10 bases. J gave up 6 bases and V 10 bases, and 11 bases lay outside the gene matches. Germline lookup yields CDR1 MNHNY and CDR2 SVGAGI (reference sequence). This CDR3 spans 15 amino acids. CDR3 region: CAIPGGLAASGELFF. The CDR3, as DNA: TGTGCCATCCCGGGAGGACTAGCGGCCTCCGGGGAGCTGTTTTTT.

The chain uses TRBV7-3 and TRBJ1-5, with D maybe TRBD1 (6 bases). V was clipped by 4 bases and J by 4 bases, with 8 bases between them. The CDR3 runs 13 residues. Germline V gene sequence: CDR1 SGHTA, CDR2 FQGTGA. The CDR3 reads CASSWGPNQPQHF. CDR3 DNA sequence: TGTGCCAGCAGCTGGGGGCCGAATCAGCCCCAGCATTTT.

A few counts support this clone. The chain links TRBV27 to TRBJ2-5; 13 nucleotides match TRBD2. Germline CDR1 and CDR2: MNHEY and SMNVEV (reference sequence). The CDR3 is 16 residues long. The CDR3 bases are TGTGGGACCGGACTAGCGGGAGTCACCGGGACGGAGACCCAGTACTTC. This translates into CGTGLAGVTGTETQYF.

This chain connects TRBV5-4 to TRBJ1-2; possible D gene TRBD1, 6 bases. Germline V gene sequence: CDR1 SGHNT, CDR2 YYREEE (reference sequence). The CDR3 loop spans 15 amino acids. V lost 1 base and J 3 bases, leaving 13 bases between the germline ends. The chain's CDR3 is CASSLLGQRDYGYTF. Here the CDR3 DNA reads TGTGCCAGCAGCTTGCTAGGACAGAGAGACTATGGCTACACCTTC.

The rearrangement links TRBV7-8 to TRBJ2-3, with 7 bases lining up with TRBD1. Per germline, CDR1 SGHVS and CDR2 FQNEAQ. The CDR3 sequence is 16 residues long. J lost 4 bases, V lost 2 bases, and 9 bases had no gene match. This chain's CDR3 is CASSLNQGVGPDTQYF. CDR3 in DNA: TGTGCCAGCAGCTTAAACCAGGGGGTCGGGCCAGATACGCAGTATTTT.

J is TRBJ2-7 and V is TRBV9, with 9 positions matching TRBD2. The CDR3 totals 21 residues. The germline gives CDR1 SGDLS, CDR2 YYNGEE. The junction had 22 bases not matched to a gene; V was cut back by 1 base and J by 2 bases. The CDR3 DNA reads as TGTGCCAGCAGCGTACGGAGACACACCTCCCTGGCGGGAGGGACGACCTACGAGCAGTACGTC. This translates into CASSVRRHTSLAGGTTYEQYV.

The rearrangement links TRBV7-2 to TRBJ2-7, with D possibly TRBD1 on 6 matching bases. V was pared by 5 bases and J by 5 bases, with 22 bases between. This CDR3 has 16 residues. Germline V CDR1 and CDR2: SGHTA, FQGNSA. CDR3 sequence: CASSQSGYRESDEQYF. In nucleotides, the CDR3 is TGTGCCAGCAGCCAAAGTGGGTACAGGGAGTCGGACGAGCAGTACTTC.